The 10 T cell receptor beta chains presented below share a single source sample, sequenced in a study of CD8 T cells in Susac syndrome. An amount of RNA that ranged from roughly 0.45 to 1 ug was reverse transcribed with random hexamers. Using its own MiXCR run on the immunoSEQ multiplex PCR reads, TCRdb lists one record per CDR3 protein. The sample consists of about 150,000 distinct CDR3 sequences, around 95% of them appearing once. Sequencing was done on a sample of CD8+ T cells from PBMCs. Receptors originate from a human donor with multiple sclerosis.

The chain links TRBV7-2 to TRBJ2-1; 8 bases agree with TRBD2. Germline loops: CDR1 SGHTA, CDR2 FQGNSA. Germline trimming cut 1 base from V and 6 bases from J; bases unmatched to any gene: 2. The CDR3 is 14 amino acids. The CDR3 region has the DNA TGTGCCAGCAGCTTAGGGACTAGCTTCAATGAGCAGTTCTTC. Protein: CASSLGTSFNEQFF.

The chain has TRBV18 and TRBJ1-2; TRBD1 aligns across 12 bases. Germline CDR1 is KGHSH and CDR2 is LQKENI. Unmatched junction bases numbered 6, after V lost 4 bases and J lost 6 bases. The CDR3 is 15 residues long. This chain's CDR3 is CASSLAGTGGNGYTF. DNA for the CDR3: TGTGCCAGCTCACTCGCCGGGACAGGGGGCAATGGCTACACCTTC.

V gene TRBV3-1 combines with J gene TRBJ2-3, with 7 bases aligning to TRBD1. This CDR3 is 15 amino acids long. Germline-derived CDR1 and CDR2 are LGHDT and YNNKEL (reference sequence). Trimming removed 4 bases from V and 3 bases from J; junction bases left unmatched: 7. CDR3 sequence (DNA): TGTGCCAGCAGCCGGTACAGGGGTGGAACAGATACGCAGTATTTT. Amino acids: CASSRYRGGTDTQYF.

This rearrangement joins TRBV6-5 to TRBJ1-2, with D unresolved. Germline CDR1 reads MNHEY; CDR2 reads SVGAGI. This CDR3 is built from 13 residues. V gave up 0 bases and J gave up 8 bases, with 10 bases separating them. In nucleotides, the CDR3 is TGTGCCAGCAGTTACTCGAAGGCCGGGGGCTACACCTTC. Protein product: CASSYSKAGGYTF.

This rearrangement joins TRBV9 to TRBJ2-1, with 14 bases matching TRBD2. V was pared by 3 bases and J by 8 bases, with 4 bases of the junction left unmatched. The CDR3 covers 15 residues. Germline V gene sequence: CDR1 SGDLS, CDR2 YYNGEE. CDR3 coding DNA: TGTGCCAGCAGCGCGGGGGGACTAGCGGGAGATGAGCAGTTCTTC. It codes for CASSAGGLAGDEQFF.

The DNA for the CDR3 is TGCGCCAGCAGTCTTGGAGGCCCCCATGAAGCTTTCTTT. Its protein is CASSLGGPHEAFF. The V and J genes are TRBV23-1 and TRBJ1-1; D unclear. TRBV23-1 is an ORF; its function is uncertain. The CDR3 consists of 13 residues. Trimming took 4 bases from V and 7 from J, leaving 13 bases between them.

The CDR3 is CASSQNLGDVNTEAFF. Here the CDR3 DNA reads TGTGCCAGCAGTCAAAACCTGGGGGACGTGAACACTGAAGCTTTCTTT. This sequence joins TRBV6-6 and TRBJ1-1, with D possibly matching TRBD1 (5 bases). Germline assignment: CDR1 MNHNY and CDR2 SVGAGI (reference sequence). The germline V and J ends were trimmed by 5 bases and 0 bases, with 16 bases remaining between them. The CDR3 is 16 amino acids.

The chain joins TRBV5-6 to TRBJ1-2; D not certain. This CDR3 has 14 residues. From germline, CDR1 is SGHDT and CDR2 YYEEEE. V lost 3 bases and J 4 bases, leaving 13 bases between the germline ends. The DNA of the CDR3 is TGTGCCAGCAGCTACCGCGGGAACGGCTATGGCTACACCTTC. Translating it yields CASSYRGNGYGYTF.

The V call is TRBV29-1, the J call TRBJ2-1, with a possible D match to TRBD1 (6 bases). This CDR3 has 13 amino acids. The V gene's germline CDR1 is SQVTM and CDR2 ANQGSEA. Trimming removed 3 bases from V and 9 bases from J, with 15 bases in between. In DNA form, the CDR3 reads TGCAGCGTTGAGCCAGACACCAGGGGTGAGCAGTTCTTC. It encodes CSVEPDTRGEQFF.

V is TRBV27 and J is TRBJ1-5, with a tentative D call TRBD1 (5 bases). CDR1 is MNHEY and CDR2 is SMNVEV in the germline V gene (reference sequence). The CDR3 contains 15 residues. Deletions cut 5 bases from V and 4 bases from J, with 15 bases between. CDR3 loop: CASSQTGGMNQPQHF. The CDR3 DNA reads TGTGCCAGCAGTCAGACGGGGGGAATGAATCAGCCCCAGCATTTT.